Below, 15 T cell receptor beta chains from the same sample are listed, as sequenced in a study of T-cell reconstitution after alpha-beta-depleted transplantation in children. Unique molecular identifiers were used in preparing the TCRbeta library. MiXCR, applied by TCRdb to the PCR reads, yields one record per CDR3 protein. The table lists 420,000 or so distinct CDR3 sequences, approximately 11% of them singletons. The material sequenced was PBMCs from the stem cell graft donor, taken from the stem cell graft. The receptor set was obtained from a human donor who donated a stem cell graft to a child with acute myeloid leukemia.

Only a few counts were recorded for this clonotype. V usage is TRBV27 and J usage is TRBJ2-3; a possible D gene is TRBD1 (7 bases). The CDR3 runs to 15 residues. Germline CDR1 is MNHEY and CDR2 is SMNVEV (reference sequence). V was trimmed by 4 bases and J by 1 base, leaving 12 bases between them. CDR3 loop: CASSSSRGGTDTQYF. For the CDR3, the DNA is TGTGCCAGCAGTTCCAGCAGGGGGGGCACAGATACGCAGTATTTT.

The chain carries TRBV12-3 or TRBV12-4 and TRBJ2-2; D unclear. V lost 6 bases and J lost 4, with 6 bases in between. This CDR3 is 12 amino acids long. The CDR3 DNA follows: TGTGCCAGCAGCAAATCCACCGGGGAGCTGTTTTTT. It encodes CASSKSTGELFF.

This clonotype turned up a few times. V is TRBV29-1 and J is TRBJ2-7; weak D call: TRBD2 (6 bases). Trimming shortened V by 4 bases and J by 4 bases, and 8 bases separated the two germline ends. Per germline, CDR1 SQVTM and CDR2 ANQGSEA. This CDR3 is built from 11 residues. The CDR3, as DNA: TGCAGCGTTGCGGGAGTTTACGAGCAGTACTTC. Translated: CSVAGVYEQYF.

The chain links TRBV20-1 to TRBJ2-5; D unresolved. The CDR3 spans 14 residues. Trimming stripped 0 bases from V and 1 base from J, with 9 bases between. Germline CDR1 reads DFQATT; CDR2 reads SNEGSKA (reference sequence). The CDR3: CSARDGRFQETQYF. The CDR3 nucleotides read TGCAGTGCTAGAGATGGACGGTTCCAAGAGACCCAGTACTTC.

This clonotype was seen many times. The rearrangement uses TRBV11-3 and TRBJ2-5, with 7 bases identical to TRBD2. Germline lookup yields CDR1 SGHNT and CDR2 YENEEA. There are 14 residues in the CDR3. J lost 3 bases, V lost 1 base, and 2 bases had no gene match. In DNA form, the CDR3 reads TGTGCCAGCAGCTTAGCTAGCGGAGAAGAGACCCAGTACTTC. This translates into CASSLASGEETQYF.

This clonotype was picked up a small number of times. The rearrangement links TRBV5-1 to TRBJ2-7, with a weak D call TRBD1 (5 bases). The V end was cut by 0 bases, the J end by 7 bases, with 8 bases between. The CDR3 contains 12 residues. From germline, CDR1 is SGHRS and CDR2 YFSETQ. The CDR3 DNA sequence: TGCGCCAGCAGCTTGGAGGGGCGAGAGCAGTACGTC. This translates into CASSLEGREQYV.

The V and J genes are TRBV6-1 and TRBJ1-1; D is unclear. The V end lost 7 bases, the J end lost 5 bases, and 20 bases lay between the germline ends. Germline V CDR1 and CDR2: MNHNS, SASEGT. This CDR3 region has 15 residues. The CDR3 bases are TGTGCCAGCAAGGGCCTGGCGGGCCCGAGAACTGAAGCTTTCTTT. It yields the protein CASKGLAGPRTEAFF.

The chain combines TRBV18 with TRBJ2-1; the D is unclear. V was clipped by 3 bases and J by 10 bases, with 16 bases between them. Germline CDR1 and CDR2: KGHSH and LQKENI. There are 14 residues in the CDR3. In DNA, the CDR3 is TGTGCCAGCTCACCTCCGGACGGGTCCTACGAGCAGTTCTTC. Translated, it gives CASSPPDGSYEQFF.

The rearrangement links TRBV10-3 to TRBJ1-2, with 10 bases aligning to TRBD1. CDR1 ENHRY and CDR2 SYGVKD come from the germline V gene. With 6 bases clipped from V and 2 bases from J, the junction kept 0 bases outside the gene matches. The length of the CDR3 is 13 residues. CDR3 in amino acids: CAIRDRGNYGYTF. Written as DNA, the CDR3 is TGTGCCATCAGGGACAGGGGGAACTATGGCTACACCTTC.

Worth noting for this clonotype: Mismatch with germline at one junction end may stem from a read error. DNA for the CDR3: TGTGCTAGCAGGTCAACTAGCGGGAGGGCCCTAGTGGAGACCCAGTACTTC. Residues: CASRSTSGRALVETQYF. The genes are TRBV7-7 and TRBJ2-5, with 13 bases that match TRBD2. CDR1 and CDR2 from the germline V gene are SSHAT and FNYEAQ (reference sequence). The CDR3 spans 17 residues.

V gene TRBV5-6 combines with J gene TRBJ1-1; D might be TRBD1 (6 bases). The V and J ends lost 4 bases and 5 bases respectively, with 18 bases between them. Germline assignment: CDR1 SGHDT and CDR2 YYEEEE. The CDR3 loop spans 15 amino acids. CDR3 in amino acids: CASSKPTGGVTEAFF. The CDR3 DNA sequence: TGTGCCAGCAGCAAACCGACAGGTGGGGTTACTGAAGCTTTCTTT.

The table lists this clonotype with a few counts. The rearrangement joins TRBV7-8 to TRBJ2-7; 12 positions agree with TRBD2. In germline, CDR1 is SGHVS, CDR2 FQNEAQ. The trim removed 5 bases at V and 3 bases at J, leaving 5 bases unmatched. The length of the CDR3 is 15 residues. The CDR3 spells CASSPSTSGGYEQYV. In DNA form, the CDR3 reads TGTGCCAGCAGCCCCTCGACTAGCGGGGGCTACGAGCAGTACGTC.

The chain carries TRBV23-1 and TRBJ2-7; the match to TRBD2 covers 12 bases. TRBV23-1 is placed among ORFs of uncertain function. The CDR3 consists of 13 residues. V lost 4 bases to trimming and J lost 6 bases; unmatched junction nucleotides: 1. The chain's CDR3 is CASSRTSGIEQYF. CDR3 in DNA: TGCGCCAGCAGTCGGACTAGCGGGATCGAGCAGTACTTC.

In regard to this clonotype: A junction end diverges from the germline sequence, so it may reflect a read error. The chain recombines TRBV7-7 with TRBJ2-1, with 7 bases fitting TRBD1. Germline lookup yields CDR1 SSHAT and CDR2 FNYEAQ (reference sequence). This CDR3 contains 15 residues. The CDR3: CASSLGGQIYNEQFF. Written as DNA, the CDR3 is TGTGCTAGCAGCTTAGGGGGACAGATATACAATGAGCAGTTCTTC.

This clonotype was counted between two and nine times. The CDR3 here is CASSSTRATDTQYF. CDR3 bases: TGTGCCAGCAGTTCGACGAGGGCCACAGATACGCAGTATTTT. This chain links TRBV6-2 or TRBV6-3 with TRBJ2-3, with a possible D match to TRBD2 (5 bases). Per the germline V gene, CDR1 is MNHEY and CDR2 is SVGEGT. This CDR3 is built from 14 residues. V lost 4 bases and J 2 bases, leaving 10 bases between the germline ends.